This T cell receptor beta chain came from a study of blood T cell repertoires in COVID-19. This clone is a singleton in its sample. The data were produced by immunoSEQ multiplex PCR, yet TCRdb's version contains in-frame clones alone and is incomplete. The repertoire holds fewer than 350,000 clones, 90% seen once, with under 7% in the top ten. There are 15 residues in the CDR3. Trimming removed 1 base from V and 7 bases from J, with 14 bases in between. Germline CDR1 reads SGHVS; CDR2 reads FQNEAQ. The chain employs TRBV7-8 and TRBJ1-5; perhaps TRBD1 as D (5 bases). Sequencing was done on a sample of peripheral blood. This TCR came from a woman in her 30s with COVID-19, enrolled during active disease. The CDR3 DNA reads TGTGCCAGCAGCTTAGGTCGGGCAGGGTGGCAGCCCCAGCATTTT. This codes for CASSLGRAGWQPQHF.